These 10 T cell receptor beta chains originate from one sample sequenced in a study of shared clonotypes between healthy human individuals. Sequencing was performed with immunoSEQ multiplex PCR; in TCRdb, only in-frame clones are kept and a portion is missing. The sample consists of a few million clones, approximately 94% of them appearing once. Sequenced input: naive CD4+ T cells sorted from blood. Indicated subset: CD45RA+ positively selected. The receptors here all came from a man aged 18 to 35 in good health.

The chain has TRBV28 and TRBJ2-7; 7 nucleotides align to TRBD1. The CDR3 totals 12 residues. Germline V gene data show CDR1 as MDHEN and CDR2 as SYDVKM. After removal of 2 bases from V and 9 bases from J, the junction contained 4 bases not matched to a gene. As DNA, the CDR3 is TGTGCCAGCAGTTTAGGACAGGCGTGGCAGTACTTC. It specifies CASSLGQAWQYF.

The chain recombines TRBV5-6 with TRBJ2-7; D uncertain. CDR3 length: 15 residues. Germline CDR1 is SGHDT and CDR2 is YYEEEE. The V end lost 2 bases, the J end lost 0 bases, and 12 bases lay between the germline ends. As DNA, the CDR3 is TGTGCCAGCAGCTTACTCCGATTGAGCTCCTACGAGCAGTACTTC. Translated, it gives CASSLLRLSSYEQYF.

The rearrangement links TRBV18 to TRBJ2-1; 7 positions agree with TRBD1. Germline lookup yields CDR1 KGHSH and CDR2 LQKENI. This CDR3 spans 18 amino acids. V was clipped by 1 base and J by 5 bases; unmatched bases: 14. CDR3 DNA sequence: TGTGCCAGCTCACCACGAGCCGGGACAGTACAAAACAACAATGAGCAGTTCTTC. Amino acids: CASSPRAGTVQNNNEQFF.

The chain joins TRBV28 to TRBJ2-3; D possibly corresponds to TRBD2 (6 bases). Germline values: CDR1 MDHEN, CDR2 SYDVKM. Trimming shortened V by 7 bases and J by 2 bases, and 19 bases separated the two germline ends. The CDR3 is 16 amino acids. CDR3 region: CASTIPRGGNTDTQYF. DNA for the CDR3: TGTGCCAGCACCATTCCCCGGGGCGGGAACACAGATACGCAGTATTTT.

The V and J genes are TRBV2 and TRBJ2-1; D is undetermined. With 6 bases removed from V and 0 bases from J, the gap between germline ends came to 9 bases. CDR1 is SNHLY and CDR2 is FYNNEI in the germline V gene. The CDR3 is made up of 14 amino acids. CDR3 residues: CASSPGRSYNEQFF. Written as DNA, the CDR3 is TGTGCCAGCAGCCCCGGCCGCTCCTACAATGAGCAGTTCTTC.

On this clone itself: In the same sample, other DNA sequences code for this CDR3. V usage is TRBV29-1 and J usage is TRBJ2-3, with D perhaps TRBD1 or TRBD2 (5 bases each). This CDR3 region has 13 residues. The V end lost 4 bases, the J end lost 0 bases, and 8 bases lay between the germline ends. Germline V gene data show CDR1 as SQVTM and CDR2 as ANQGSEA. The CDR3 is CSVARGSTDTQYF. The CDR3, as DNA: TGCAGCGTTGCGAGGGGAAGCACAGATACGCAGTATTTT.

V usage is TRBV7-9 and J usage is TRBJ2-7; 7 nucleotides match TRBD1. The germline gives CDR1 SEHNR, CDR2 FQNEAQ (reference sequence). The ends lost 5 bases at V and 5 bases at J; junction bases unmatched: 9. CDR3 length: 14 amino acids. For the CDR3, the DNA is TGTGCCAGCAGCGACCGACAGGGTTCGCACGAGCAGTACTTC. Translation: CASSDRQGSHEQYF.

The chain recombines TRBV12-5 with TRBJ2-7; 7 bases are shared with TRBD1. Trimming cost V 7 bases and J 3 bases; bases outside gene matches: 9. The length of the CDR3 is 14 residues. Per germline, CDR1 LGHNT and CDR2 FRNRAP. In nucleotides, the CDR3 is TGTGCTAGTGCCCGGACAGGTATAAGCTACGAGCAGTACTTC. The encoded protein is CASARTGISYEQYF.

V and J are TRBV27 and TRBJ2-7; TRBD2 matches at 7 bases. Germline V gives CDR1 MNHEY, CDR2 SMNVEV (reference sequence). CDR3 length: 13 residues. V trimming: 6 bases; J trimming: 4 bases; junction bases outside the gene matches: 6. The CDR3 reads CASRDREGYEQYF. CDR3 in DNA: TGTGCCAGCAGAGATAGGGAGGGTTACGAGCAGTACTTC.

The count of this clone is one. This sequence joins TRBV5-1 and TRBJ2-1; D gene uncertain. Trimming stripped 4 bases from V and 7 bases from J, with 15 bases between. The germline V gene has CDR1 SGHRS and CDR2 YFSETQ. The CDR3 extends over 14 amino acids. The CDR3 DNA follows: TGCGCCAGCAGCCCCTCCCGGCAACTTAATGAGCAGTTCTTC. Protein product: CASSPSRQLNEQFF.